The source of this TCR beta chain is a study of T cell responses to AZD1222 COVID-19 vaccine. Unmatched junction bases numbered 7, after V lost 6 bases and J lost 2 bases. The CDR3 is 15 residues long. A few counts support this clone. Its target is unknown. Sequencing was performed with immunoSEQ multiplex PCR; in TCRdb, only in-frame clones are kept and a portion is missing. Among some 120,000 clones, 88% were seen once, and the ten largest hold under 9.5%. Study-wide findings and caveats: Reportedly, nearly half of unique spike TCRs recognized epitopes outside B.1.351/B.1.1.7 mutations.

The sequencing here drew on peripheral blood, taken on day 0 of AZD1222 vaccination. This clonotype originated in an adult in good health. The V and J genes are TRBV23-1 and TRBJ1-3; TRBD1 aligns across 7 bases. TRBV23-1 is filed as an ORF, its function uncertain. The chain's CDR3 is CASRKTGEAGNTIYF. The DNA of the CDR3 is TGCGCCAGCAGGAAAACAGGGGAAGCTGGAAACACCATATATTTT.